The 25 T cell receptor beta chains below all came from one sample that was sequenced in a study of metastatic and nonmetastatic thyroid tumors. Patients had received no treatment of any kind before thyroid surgery. TCRdb reanalyzed the PCR reads with MiXCR. The sample records roughly 7,800 clones, 28% being singletons. The sample taken for sequencing was tumor tissue. These receptors originate from a male donor with papillary thyroid cancer or a benign thyroid nodule (not recorded which). Some clones in this sample may be carry-over from other donors' samples.

The chain carries TRBV18 and TRBJ2-3, with 7 bases identical to TRBD1. The CDR3 has 15 residues. Germline lookup yields CDR1 KGHSH and CDR2 LQKENI. V shed 4 bases, J shed 1 base, and the junction held 5 bases outside the gene matches. The CDR3 sequence is CASSQGARGTDTQYF. The CDR3 nucleotides read TGTGCCAGCTCACAGGGGGCAAGGGGCACAGATACGCAGTATTTT.

The chain employs TRBV6-2 or TRBV6-3 and TRBJ2-3, with 16 bases aligning to TRBD2. The CDR3 sequence is 19 residues long. Germline trimming cut 0 bases from V and 5 bases from J; bases unmatched to any gene: 8. In germline, CDR1 is MNHEY, CDR2 SVGEGT. In DNA, the CDR3 is TGTGCCAGCAGTTACTCTGGGACTAGCGGGAGGGCCCTCGGAGATACGCAGTATTTT. Its translation: CASSYSGTSGRALGDTQYF.

This clone was observed a handful of times. The chain uses TRBV27 and TRBJ2-1; unclear D gene. V was shortened by 1 base and J by 0 bases, with 4 bases between the two germline ends. The CDR3 spans 14 residues. CDR1 is MNHEY, CDR2 SMNVEV, per germline (reference sequence). In DNA, the CDR3 is TGTGCCAGCAGTTTATGGAGCTCCTACAATGAGCAGTTCTTC. It specifies CASSLWSSYNEQFF.

V usage is TRBV27 and J usage is TRBJ2-1; the match to TRBD2 covers 11 bases. J was trimmed by 8 bases and V by 3 bases; bases with no gene match: 6. This CDR3 comprises 15 residues. CDR1 is MNHEY and CDR2 is SMNVEV in the germline V gene (reference sequence). The CDR3 coding sequence is TGTGCCAGCAGTTTCTTCACTAGCGGGAGCGATGAGCAGTTCTTC. As protein: CASSFFTSGSDEQFF.

Relative to its sample, this clone is medium-sized. CDR3 sequence: CASSAGASGADTQYF. CDR3 nucleotide sequence: TGTGCCAGCAGCGCCGGGGCTAGCGGAGCCGATACGCAGTATTTT. This rearrangement joins TRBV28 to TRBJ2-3, with 7 bases fitting TRBD2. This CDR3 region has 15 residues. Germline CDR1 and CDR2: MDHEN and SYDVKM. The V gene end was trimmed by 6 bases and the J gene end by 6 bases; junction bases not matched to a gene: 12.

Of note for this clone: Possible read error: a much larger clone is one base away. The chain carries TRBV6-2 or TRBV6-3 and TRBJ2-7; 10 nucleotides match TRBD2. This CDR3 is 14 amino acids long. Unmatched junction bases numbered 6, after V lost 4 bases and J lost 6 bases. Germline CDR1 reads MNHEY; CDR2 reads SVGEGT. The CDR3 nucleotides read TGTGCCAGCAGTTCTAGCGGGAGAAGTTGCGAGCAGTACTTC. It yields the protein CASSSSGRSCEQYF.

The CDR3 loop is CAWSRGISNQPQHF. The CDR3 nucleotides are TGTGCCTGGAGTCGGGGAATTAGCAATCAGCCCCAGCATTTT. The chain joins TRBV30 to TRBJ1-5; D remains unclear. The V gene lost 2 bases and the J gene lost 0 bases, with 8 bases spanning the gap. Germline assignment: CDR1 GTSNPN and CDR2 SVGIG (reference sequence). This CDR3 is built from 14 residues.

The gene calls are TRBV4-2 and TRBJ2-2; unclear D gene. The germline gives CDR1 LGHNA, CDR2 YNFKEQ. Trimming removed 0 bases from V and 8 bases from J, with 16 bases in between. This CDR3 has 16 residues. CDR3 bases: TGTGCCAGCAGCCAAGATCCGGGCGAGGTCGGAGGGGAGCTGTTTTTT. It is translated as CASSQDPGEVGGELFF.

The V call is TRBV28, the J call TRBJ2-3; D uncertain. Per the germline V gene, CDR1 is MDHEN and CDR2 is SYDVKM. V lost 5 bases and J 1 base, leaving 16 bases between the germline ends. The CDR3 is 16 amino acids. CDR3 amino acids: CASSPNTHGRTDTQYF. Written as DNA, the CDR3 is TGTGCCAGCAGTCCTAATACACATGGACGCACAGATACGCAGTATTTT.

The rearrangement links TRBV11-1 to TRBJ2-1; D is possibly TRBD1 (6 bases). Trimming stripped 5 bases from V and 7 bases from J, with 21 bases between. Germline V gene sequence: CDR1 SGHAT, CDR2 FQDESV (reference sequence). The length of the CDR3 is 16 residues. The CDR3 is CASSPPSGVSGNEQFF. CDR3 coding DNA: TGTGCCAGCAGCCCCCCTTCAGGGGTATCCGGTAATGAGCAGTTCTTC.

V usage is TRBV6-5 and J usage is TRBJ1-1; D is uncertain. The V and J ends lost 3 bases and 1 base respectively, with 9 bases between them. The CDR3 extends over 14 amino acids. The germline V gene encodes CDR1 MNHEY and CDR2 SVGAGI. CDR3 nucleotide sequence: TGTGCCAGCAGTTATCGGGGAGAGAACACTGAAGCTTTCTTT. Protein sequence: CASSYRGENTEAFF.

This clone has at least ten counts. V and J are TRBV9 and TRBJ2-7, with TRBD1 matching 8 bases. The CDR3 loop spans 14 amino acids. Germline CDR1 SGDLS, CDR2 YYNGEE. V lost 0 bases, J lost 3 bases, and 2 bases stayed unmatched. The CDR3 DNA follows: TGTGCCAGCAGCGTAGCAGGGGGCGACTACGAGCAGTACTTC. Protein product: CASSVAGGDYEQYF.

This clone was detected many times. Given a much more abundant clone one base away, this may be a read error. The same CDR3 is also encoded by other DNA sequences in this sample. The genes are TRBV9 and TRBJ2-2; the match to TRBD2 covers 12 bases. Germline V gene lookup returns CDR1 SGDLS and CDR2 YYNGEE. The CDR3 contains 16 residues. CDR3 bases: TGTGCCAGTAGCGAGGGACTAGCGGGGAACACCGGGGAGCTGTTTTTT. Translating it yields CASSEGLAGNTGELFF. The whole variable domain, filled in from reference TRBV9 and TRBJ2-2, reads DSGVTQTPKHLITATGQRVTLRCSPRSGDLSVYWYQQSLDQGLQFLIQYYNGEERAKGNILERFSAQQFPDLHSELNLSSLELGDSALYFCASSEGLAGNTGELFFGEGSRLTVL.

This clone was recorded once. The CDR3 region has the DNA TGCGCCAGCAGCTTGGGGGGAAATGAAAAACTGTTTTTT. Protein: CASSLGGNEKLFF. The chain combines TRBV5-1 with TRBJ1-4; D is unresolved. Between the trimmed V and J ends, which lost 0 bases and 5 bases, there was a span of 5 bases. Germline CDR1 and CDR2: SGHRS and YFSETQ. The CDR3 has 13 amino acids.

The chain carries TRBV20-1 and TRBJ1-6; D is unresolved. The CDR3 spans 15 residues. V lost 3 bases, J lost 8 bases, and 17 bases lay in between. Germline CDR1 reads DFQATT; CDR2 reads SNEGSKA (reference sequence). CDR3 sequence: CSARVNEIPDSPLHF. The CDR3 region has the DNA TGCAGTGCTAGGGTTAACGAAATTCCGGATTCACCCCTCCACTTT.

The V call is TRBV27, the J call TRBJ1-1, with TRBD1 matching over 10 bases. CDR1 is MNHEY, CDR2 SMNVEV, per germline (reference sequence). The V segment lost 5 bases and the J segment 8 bases; nucleotides outside the gene matches: 11. CDR3 size: 15 residues. The CDR3 spells CASSLSGTGAGEAFF. The CDR3 nucleotides are TGTGCCAGCAGTCTCTCCGGGACAGGGGCCGGAGAAGCTTTCTTT.

This clone was detected a few times. A read error may produce the germline difference seen at one junction end. The V gene is TRBV6-1, the J gene TRBJ1-5, with unresolved D. This CDR3 region has 15 residues. Germline assignment: CDR1 MNHNS and CDR2 SASEGT. CDR3 region: CASSEPQYSDQPQHF. CDR3 nucleotide sequence: TGTGCCAGCAGTGAACCCCAGTATAGCGATCAGCCCCAGCATTTT.

This clone was seen repeatedly, ten times or more. The chain links TRBV24-1 to TRBJ2-2, with D possibly being TRBD2 (7 bases). The CDR3 spans 15 residues. Germline CDR1 is KGHDR and CDR2 is SFDVKD. The germline V and J ends were trimmed by 4 bases and 6 bases, with 14 bases remaining between them. The CDR3 loop is CATSESLGGPGELFF. Written as DNA, the CDR3 is TGTGCCACCAGTGAATCCTTGGGGGGGCCCGGGGAGCTGTTTTTT.

V usage is TRBV27 and J usage is TRBJ2-7; D remains ambiguous. CDR3 length: 15 residues. Germline CDR1 and CDR2: MNHEY and SMNVEV (reference sequence). Trimming cost V 6 bases and J 0 bases, with 15 bases left between them. The CDR3 nucleotides read TGTGCCAGCAGCCCCGACTTTCTGAGCTCCTACGAGCAGTACTTC. Its translation is CASSPDFLSSYEQYF.

Judged by abundance, this clone is medium-sized. This CDR3 reads CASRESNQPQHF. The DNA of the CDR3 is TGTGCCAGCAGGGAGAGCAATCAGCCCCAGCATTTT. This rearrangement joins TRBV2 to TRBJ1-5; D unresolved. Trimming shortened V by 6 bases and J by 1 base, and 4 bases separated the two germline ends. Germline V gives CDR1 SNHLY, CDR2 FYNNEI. This CDR3 region has 12 residues.

This clone came up a few times. The chain employs TRBV6-5 and TRBJ2-2; 7 bases are a match to TRBD1. The CDR3 sequence is 16 residues long. Germline CDR1 and CDR2: MNHEY and SVGAGI. V lost 4 bases to trimming and J lost 4 bases; unmatched junction nucleotides: 9. The CDR3, as DNA: TGTGCCAGCAGTTCTCTCATGACAGGGTCCACCGGGGAGCTGTTTTTT. Translated: CASSSLMTGSTGELFF.

The rearrangement joins TRBV25-1 to TRBJ2-1; no reliable D call. The V end was cut by 2 bases, the J end by 8 bases, with 10 bases between. This CDR3 is 13 amino acids long. Germline lookup yields CDR1 MGHDK and CDR2 SYGVNS. The CDR3 spells CASSEPPYDEQFF. In nucleotides, the CDR3 is TGTGCCAGCAGTGAACCCCCATACGATGAGCAGTTCTTC.

V usage is TRBV6-5 and J usage is TRBJ2-3, with TRBD2 matching 10 bases. The CDR3 length is 15 residues. The germline V gene encodes CDR1 MNHEY and CDR2 SVGAGI. Trimming removed 2 bases from V and 5 bases from J; junction bases left unmatched: 4. This CDR3 is CASSYGLAGGDTQYF. CDR3 DNA: TGTGCCAGCAGTTACGGATTAGCGGGAGGAGATACGCAGTATTTT.

This clone was seen more than once but under ten times. The genes are TRBV28 and TRBJ2-7; D is tentatively TRBD1 or TRBD2 (5 bases each). CDR1 and CDR2 from the germline V gene are MDHEN and SYDVKM. The germline V and J ends were trimmed by 8 bases and 6 bases, with 11 bases remaining between them. There are 11 residues in the CDR3. This CDR3 is CASQRGVEQYF. The DNA of the CDR3 is TGTGCCAGCCAACGAGGGGTCGAGCAGTACTTC.

This chain links TRBV5-1 with TRBJ2-3, with a weak D call TRBD2 (7 bases). Between the trimmed V and J ends, which lost 4 bases and 4 bases, there was a span of 16 bases. The CDR3 spans 15 residues. CDR1 is SGHRS, CDR2 YFSETQ, per germline. The CDR3: CASSRNGGAADTQYF. CDR3 bases: TGCGCCAGCAGCCGTAATGGGGGGGCAGCAGATACGCAGTATTTT.